The 2 T cell receptor beta chains reported below all come from one sample, sequenced in a study of T cell responses to AZD1222 COVID-19 vaccine. Libraries were prepared by immunoSEQ multiplex PCR; TCRdb keeps only in-frame clonotypes and omits some of them. The profile shows some 80,000 clones, about 83% of them singletons. The sequenced sample was peripheral blood, obtained 28 days after the second dose of the MenACWY control vaccine. All receptors come from an adult who received the MenACWY meningococcal vaccine as a control.

The chain is built from TRBV30 and TRBJ1-2, with D unclear. CDR3 size: 11 residues. Trimming cost V 7 bases and J 2 bases, with 8 bases left between them. Germline V gives CDR1 GTSNPN, CDR2 SVGIG (reference sequence). The CDR3 here is CAYLDNYGYTF. CDR3 nucleotide sequence: TGTGCCTACCTGGACAACTATGGCTACACCTTC.

This chain connects TRBV4-1 to TRBJ2-3; D is uncertain. Trimming took off 7 bases at V and 2 bases at J, with 25 bases between the two ends. Germline-derived CDR1 and CDR2 are MGHRA and YSYEKL. The CDR3 contains 18 residues. DNA for the CDR3: TGCGCCAGCACCCCTCTGGCCCAGAGTGGACCGCACACAGATACGCAGTATTTT. Its protein is CASTPLAQSGPHTDTQYF.